This T cell receptor (beta chain) was recorded in a study of blood T cell repertoires in COVID-19. Across the whole study: Samples taken during acute and convalescent COVID-19 were collected in the United States, Italy and Spain. The cDNA or gDNA used as material had been derived from T cells, B-cell-depleted T cells, or PBMCs.

Authors' data handling: Nucleated cell counts were estimated from reference gene primer amplification. Sequencing was performed with immunoSEQ multiplex PCR; in TCRdb, only in-frame clones are kept and a portion is missing. That table is the source of V, J and clone size, and D and trimming were worked out from the DNA. The table includes about 140,000 clones, approximately 90% detected once. The V gene's germline CDR1 is MGHRA and CDR2 YSYEKL. This CDR3 is 14 amino acids long. V lost 4 bases to trimming and J lost 1 base, with 10 bases between them. The source of this sequence is a woman aged 80 or older with acute or convalescent COVID-19. The sample was peripheral blood. J is TRBJ1-1 and V is TRBV4-1; D remains unclear. The CDR3 nucleotides read TGCGCCAGCAGCCCCCAGGTTACGAACACTGAAGCTTTCTTT. This translates into CASSPQVTNTEAFF.